This T cell receptor beta chain was sequenced in a study of T cells in Graves' hyperthyroidism and ophthalmopathy. This clonotype was counted many times. Its antigen is not known. RNA transcripts provided the source from which TCR beta CDR3 regions were amplified. In the first-round RT-PCR of the TCR CDR3, the HTBI primer set was used. TCRdb used MiXCR to reprocess the multiplex PCR reads, holding one entry per CDR3 protein. Of approximately 480,000 distinct CDR3 sequences listed, around 21% are singletons. With V trimmed by 2 bases and J by 5 bases, 7 bases remained unmatched. The germline gives CDR1 SGHTA, CDR2 FQGNSA. The CDR3 runs 15 residues. Study findings and constraints: Within blood appeared most thyroid clonotypes that had expanded above 0.001. Ophthalmopathy was predicted by the model a median of 6.5 months ahead of onset.

The study left out patients who had uncontrolled infection, other autoimmune disease, pregnancy or lactation. V usage is TRBV7-2 and J usage is TRBJ2-5, with 8 bases fitting TRBD2. The material sequenced was blood. This sequence was found in a man younger than 35 with Graves' hyperthyroidism. CDR3 DNA sequence: TGTGCCAGCAGCTTACCGCCCGGGGGGGGGGAGACCCAGTACTTC. It specifies CASSLPPGGGETQYF.